Listed below are T cell receptor beta chains from one sample, sequenced in a study of blood T cell repertoires in COVID-19. Sequenced by immunoSEQ multiplex PCR; TCRdb stores in-frame clones only, minus some. The sample has about 190,000 clones, 85% to 90% seen once. What was sequenced was peripheral blood. These receptors originate from a man aged 45-65 years with acute or convalescent COVID-19. CDR3s include the opening cysteine and the closing phenylalanine or tryptophan. The D gene is left open where the match is weak. Expanded clones get a size class; other rows say once, few or many, or leave the size out.

>.|TRBV21-1|.|TRBJ1-4
CASSREAGSAEKLFF
TGTGCCAGCAGCCGGGAGGCAGGGAGTGCTGAAAAACTGTTTTTT
>.|TRBV5-4|.|TRBJ2-1
CASSFPREDRRQFF
TGTGCCAGCAGCTTCCCCAGGGAGGACCGGAGGCAGTTCTTC
>.|TRBV9|.|TRBJ1-5
CASSVDSGSNQPQHF
TGTGCCAGCAGCGTAGACAGTGGTAGCAATCAGCCCCAGCATTTT
>.|TRBV6-5|.|TRBJ1-4
CASSYGRENEKLFF
TGTGCCAGCAGTTACGGCAGGGAAAATGAAAAACTGTTTTTT
>.|TRBV9|TRBD1|TRBJ1-6
CASSPNRGPNSPLHF
TGTGCCAGCAGCCCAAACAGGGGGCCCAATTCACCCCTCCACTTT
>.|TRBV4-2|TRBD1|TRBJ1-2
CASSRRDRANGYTF
TGTGCCAGCAGCCGGAGGGACAGGGCGAATGGCTACACCTTC
>once|TRBV10-2|TRBD1|TRBJ1-5
CASSQRWDRDNQPQHF
TGCGCCAGCAGCCAAAGGTGGGACAGGGACAATCAGCCCCAGCATTTT
>.|TRBV5-6|.|TRBJ1-2
CASSWTGQHYGYTF
TGTGCCAGCAGCTGGACCGGACAGCACTATGGCTACACCTTC
>.|TRBV7-2|.|TRBJ1-5
CASSLDGTAGEPQHF
TGTGCCAGCAGCTTAGACGGTACAGCCGGGGAGCCCCAGCATTTT
>.|TRBV18|TRBD1|TRBJ1-5
CASSFRQGDQPQHF
TGTGCCAGCTCATTCCGACAGGGGGATCAGCCCCAGCATTTT
>.|TRBV5-8|.|TRBJ1-5
CASSPTDQPQHF
TGTGCCAGCAGCCCCACTGATCAGCCCCAGCATTTT
>.|TRBV7-9|TRBD1|TRBJ1-3
CASSYTGTGVSGNTIYF
TGTGCCAGCAGCTATACCGGGACAGGGGTTTCTGGAAACACCATATATTTT
>.|TRBV7-2|.|TRBJ2-3
CASSLLGGAVTDTQYF
TGTGCCAGCAGCTTACTTGGGGGGGCGGTCACAGATACGCAGTATTTT
>.|TRBV6-5|.|TRBJ1-2
CASSRMDSEYYGYTF
TGTGCCAGCAGCCGTATGGACAGTGAATACTATGGCTACACCTTC
>.|TRBV3-1/TRBV3-2|.|TRBJ2-3
CASSQDAGDTQYF
TGTGCCAGCAGCCAAGATGCCGGGGATACGCAGTATTTT
>.|TRBV7-2|TRBD2|TRBJ2-2
CASNSGRANTGELFF
TGTGCTAGTAATAGCGGGAGGGCCAACACCGGGGAGCTGTTTTTT
>.|TRBV2|TRBD2|TRBJ2-3
CASSEARLAGGLEDTQYF
TGTGCCAGCAGTGAAGCCCGACTAGCGGGGGGGCTGGAAGATACGCAGTATTTT
>.|TRBV5-1|.|TRBJ1-2
CASSLPSRTEDYGYTF
TGCGCCAGCAGCTTGCCTTCCCGGACAGAGGATTATGGCTACACCTTC
>.|TRBV3-1/TRBV3-2|.|TRBJ1-6
CASSQATGFRSYNSPLHF
TGTGCCAGCAGCCAAGCCACAGGTTTCCGCTCCTATAATTCACCCCTCCACTTT
>.|TRBV7-9|.|TRBJ1-3
CASSSWTASSGNTIYF
TGTGCCAGCAGCTCGTGGACAGCCAGCTCTGGAAACACCATATATTTT
>.|TRBV3-1/TRBV3-2|.|TRBJ1-1
CASSQVGGRNTEAFF
TGTGCCAGCAGCCAAGTGGGGGGAAGAAACACTGAAGCTTTCTTT
>.|TRBV27|TRBD2|TRBJ2-3
CASSFGTSGTDTQYF
TGTGCTAGCAGTTTCGGGACTAGCGGAACAGATACGCAGTATTTT
>.|TRBV3-1/TRBV3-2|TRBD1|TRBJ1-4
CASSQESRGEKLFF
TGTGCCAGCAGCCAAGAGTCCAGGGGGGAAAAACTGTTTTTT
>.|TRBV2|.|TRBJ1-1
CASSAWGGTEAFF
TGTGCCAGCAGCGCCTGGGGGGGAACTGAAGCTTTCTTT
>.|TRBV7-9|.|TRBJ2-3
CASSLGLPDADTQYF
TGTGCCAGCAGCTTAGGACTCCCCGACGCAGATACGCAGTATTTT
>.|TRBV10-3|.|TRBJ1-2
CAISDRTNYGYTF
TGTGCCATCAGTGACAGAACTAACTATGGCTACACCTTC
>once|TRBV2|TRBD1|TRBJ2-2
CASSETGAAAGELFF
TGTGCCAGCAGTGAGACAGGGGCGGCGGCCGGGGAGCTGTTTTTT
>.|TRBV7-2|.|TRBJ2-7
CASRPSRVSSYEQYF
TGTGCCAGCAGGCCTTCGAGGGTTAGCTCCTACGAGCAGTACTTC
>.|TRBV19|.|TRBJ2-3
CASSRGDINSYMTDDTQYF
TGTGCCAGTAGTAGAGGGGACATAAACTCCTACATGACTGACGATACGCAGTATTTT
>.|TRBV3-1/TRBV3-2|TRBD1|TRBJ2-1
CASSQDWTGQFF
TGTGCCAGCAGCCAAGACTGGACAGGGCAGTTCTTC
>.|TRBV11-2|.|TRBJ2-1
CASSLGVGLPSYNEQFF
TGTGCCAGCAGCTTAGGGGTGGGACTCCCCTCCTACAATGAGCAGTTCTTC
>.|TRBV6-5|TRBD1|TRBJ1-2
CASSYSDRVLGYGYTF
TGTGCCAGCAGTTACTCAGACAGGGTTCTAGGCTATGGCTACACCTTC
>.|TRBV10-3|TRBD2|TRBJ2-1
CAISEGSTSGNRNEQFF
TGTGCCATCAGTGAAGGGTCGACTAGCGGGAATCGGAATGAGCAGTTCTTC
>.|TRBV10-1|.|TRBJ2-6
CASSGSDASGANVLTF
TGCGCCAGCAGCGGGTCTGATGCATCTGGGGCCAACGTCCTGACTTTC
>.|TRBV19|.|TRBJ1-1
CASARGGLGNTEAFF
TGTGCCAGTGCCCGGGGGGGGCTAGGGAACACTGAAGCTTTCTTT